These 17 T cell receptor beta chains share one sample of origin, sequenced in a study of blood T cell repertoires in COVID-19. Generated by immunoSEQ multiplex PCR, the TCRdb table keeps only in-frame clones and is missing some. Of hundreds of thousands of clones listed, about 86% are singletons. The sequenced sample was PBMCs or T cells enriched from blood (not recorded which). The origin of the receptors is a woman in her forties or fifties in a cohort exposed to, infected with or recovered from COVID-19 (not recorded which).

The J gene is TRBJ1-2, the V gene TRBV4-1; possible D gene TRBD1, 5 bases. Germline V gene data show CDR1 as MGHRA and CDR2 as YSYEKL. The CDR3 extends over 15 amino acids. The V end was cut by 4 bases, the J end by 8 bases, with 20 bases between. CDR3 protein: CASSLGGGVPWGYTF. The CDR3 DNA reads TGCGCCAGCAGCCTCGGGGGGGGAGTTCCGTGGGGCTACACCTTC.

This clone was recorded only once. This sequence joins TRBV4-3 and TRBJ1-1; TRBD1 is a possible D gene (6 bases). V lost 3 bases and J lost 8, with 19 bases in between. Germline V gene lookup returns CDR1 LGHNA and CDR2 YSLEER. CDR3 length: 15 amino acids. DNA of the CDR3: TGCGCCAGCAGCCAGCTGGTCGGGGGGCCCGACGAAGCTTTCTTT. It translates to CASSQLVGGPDEAFF.

The chain is built from TRBV2 and TRBJ2-1; D uncertain. This CDR3 comprises 13 residues. V was clipped by 5 bases and J by 7 bases, with 12 bases between them. Germline lookup yields CDR1 SNHLY and CDR2 FYNNEI. DNA of the CDR3: TGTGCCAGCAGTTATTTCCCAGGAAATGAGCAGTTCTTC. Amino acids: CASSYFPGNEQFF.

This clone was found a few times. The chain couples TRBV6-5 to TRBJ1-1; 7 bases align to TRBD1. The germline CDR1 and CDR2 sequences are MNHEY and SVGAGI. V lost 6 bases, J lost 4 bases, and 5 bases stayed unmatched. This CDR3 comprises 13 residues. CDR3 protein: CASSQGGGTEAFF. The CDR3 coding sequence is TGTGCCAGCAGCCAGGGGGGCGGCACTGAAGCTTTCTTT.

The rearrangement uses TRBV6-5 and TRBJ1-5; 8 bases line up with TRBD1. Germline V CDR1 and CDR2: MNHEY, SVGAGI. After removal of 6 bases from V and 7 bases from J, the junction contained 8 bases not matched to a gene. The CDR3 runs 14 residues. As DNA, the CDR3 is TGTGCCAGCAGGGGCCAGGGGGCCGGGCAGCCCCAGCATTTT. It encodes CASRGQGAGQPQHF.

This chain connects TRBV11-3 to TRBJ1-1; D is uncertain. Between the trimmed V and J ends, which lost 4 bases and 3 bases, there was a span of 9 bases. From germline, CDR1 is SGHNT and CDR2 YENEEA. This CDR3 contains 13 residues. CDR3 residues: CASSSGRDTEAFF. CDR3 DNA: TGTGCCAGCAGCTCCGGGAGAGACACTGAAGCTTTCTTT.

This clone has a single count. The V gene is TRBV30, the J gene TRBJ2-5; D is possibly TRBD1 (6 bases). CDR1 is GTSNPN and CDR2 is SVGIG in the germline V gene (reference sequence). The V end lost 6 bases, the J end lost 5 bases, and 22 bases lay between the germline ends. The CDR3 is made up of 15 amino acids. CDR3 protein: CACQPWGLGRETQYF. The DNA for the CDR3 is TGTGCCTGCCAGCCGTGGGGGCTGGGTCGGGAGACCCAGTACTTC.

The V call is TRBV21-1, the J call TRBJ1-1. TRBV21-1 is described as a pseudogene. The CDR3 is made up of 15 amino acids. CDR3: CASSAGGIMNTEAFF. The CDR3 DNA sequence: TGTGCCAGCAGCGCCGGGGGGATCATGAACACTGAAGCTTTCTTT.

The chain employs TRBV11-2 and TRBJ1-1; D unresolved. Germline assignment: CDR1 SGHAT and CDR2 FQNNGV. The ends were cut back, 1 base at V and 1 base at J, with 4 bases in the middle. This CDR3 has 13 residues. CDR3 nucleotides: TGTGCCAGCAGCTTAGCTTCGAACACTGAAGCTTTCTTT. Its protein product is CASSLASNTEAFF.

The V gene is TRBV5-1, the J gene TRBJ2-3; 8 bases are shared with TRBD2. Trimming removed 4 bases from V and 0 bases from J; junction bases left unmatched: 10. Germline-derived CDR1 and CDR2 are SGHRS and YFSETQ. The CDR3 length is 17 residues. The CDR3 sequence: CASSITRGGLSTDTQYF. For the CDR3, the DNA is TGCGCCAGCAGCATAACACGGGGGGGCCTTAGCACAGATACGCAGTATTTT. Together with reference TRBV5-1 and TRBJ2-3, the CDR3 gives the full variable domain: KAGVTQTPRYLIKTRGQQVTLSCSPISGHRSVSWYQQTPGQGLQFLFEYFSETQRNKGNFPGRFSGRQFSNSRSEMNVSTLELGDSALYLCASSITRGGLSTDTQYFGPGTRLTVL.

This chain joins TRBV7-2 and TRBJ1-1, with 10 nucleotides matching TRBD1. The CDR3 has 16 residues. After removal of 1 base from V and 7 bases from J, the junction contained 9 bases not matched to a gene. CDR1 and CDR2 (germline): SGHTA, FQGNSA. The CDR3 is CASSLDSGTGALEAFF. CDR3 DNA sequence: TGTGCCAGCAGCTTAGACAGTGGGACAGGGGCACTTGAAGCTTTCTTT.

This rearrangement joins TRBV11-2 to TRBJ2-1, with TRBD1 matching 7 bases. In germline, CDR1 is SGHAT, CDR2 FQNNGV. The CDR3 extends over 16 amino acids. The V gene end was trimmed by 0 bases and the J gene end by 6 bases; junction bases not matched to a gene: 8. DNA of the CDR3: TGTGCCAGCAGCTTAGACCCCGGGACAGTTCTCAATGAGCAGTTCTTC. Its translation is CASSLDPGTVLNEQFF.

This chain links TRBV19 with TRBJ1-2; no definite D call. This CDR3 spans 12 amino acids. V was pared by 8 bases and J by 1 base, with 8 bases between. Germline CDR1 and CDR2: LNHDA and SQIVND (reference sequence). CDR3 residues: CASLAGNYGYTF. Here the CDR3 DNA reads TGTGCCAGTCTGGCGGGTAACTATGGCTACACCTTC. Filled out from reference TRBV19 and TRBJ1-2, the complete variable domain reads DGGITQSPKYLFRKEGQNVTLSCEQNLNHDAMYWYRQDPGQGLRLIYYSQIVNDFQKGDIAEGYSVSREKKESFPLTVTSAQKNPTAFYLCASLAGNYGYTFGSGTRLTVV.

The chain has TRBV6-5 and TRBJ1-3, with a weak D call TRBD1 (6 bases). V gave up 2 bases and J gave up 2 bases, with 10 bases separating them. The CDR3 totals 15 residues. Germline CDR1 reads MNHEY; CDR2 reads SVGAGI. CDR3 loop: CASSYEGVTGNTIYF. CDR3 coding DNA: TGTGCCAGCAGTTACGAGGGGGTGACTGGAAACACCATATATTTT.

The chain employs TRBV6-2 or TRBV6-3 and TRBJ2-7, with 7 bases matching TRBD2. The germline gives CDR1 MNHEY, CDR2 SVGEGT. V was clipped by 5 bases and J by 3 bases; unmatched bases: 10. This CDR3 is 15 amino acids long. The DNA of the CDR3 is TGTGCCAGCAGTGGAAGTCGGGGGGAGCTCTACGAGCAGTACTTC. Translated, it gives CASSGSRGELYEQYF.

V and J are TRBV7-2 and TRBJ2-3; 7 bases map to TRBD2. The junction had 5 bases not matched to a gene; V was cut back by 5 bases and J by 6 bases. This CDR3 contains 13 residues. Germline loops: CDR1 SGHTA, CDR2 FQGNSA. The CDR3 reads CASSPTSFDTQYF. As DNA, the CDR3 is TGTGCCAGCAGCCCGACTAGCTTCGATACGCAGTATTTT.

Notes on this clone: Within the sample, other DNA sequences also encode this same CDR3. The chain employs TRBV7-2 and TRBJ2-3, with TRBD2 as a possible D gene (7 bases). Per germline, CDR1 SGHTA and CDR2 FQGNSA. The CDR3 sequence is 14 residues long. Trimming took 3 bases from V and 2 from J, leaving 9 bases between them. CDR3 bases: TGTGCCAGCAGCTTGGGGGGGGCCACAGATACGCAGTATTTT. Amino acid sequence: CASSLGGATDTQYF.